These T cell receptor beta chains were read from a single sample in a study of CD8+ T cells in alopecia areata. Using immunoSEQ multiplex PCR, the repertoire was profiled, and TCRdb retains in-frame clones only, with some absent. Of around 50,000 clones in the sample, around 96% were seen once. Sample: CD8+ T cells sorted from blood, taken at week 0. The receptors shown here come from a human donor with alopecia areata. Each CDR3 is given with its conserved first and last residue. Each record gives: J gene, V gene, D gene, clone size, CDR3 protein, CDR3 DNA. D genes are given only for firm matches. Not all rows give a size; the values are once, few, many and, for expanded clones, a class.

TRBJ1-1	TRBV5-1	-	-	CASSQGRDIQNTEAFF	TGCGCCAGCAGCCAAGGGCGGGACATTCAAAACACTGAAGCTTTCTTT
TRBJ2-3	TRBV29-1	TRBD1	-	CSLQGDWTGGTDTQYF	TGCAGCCTCCAAGGGGATTGGACAGGGGGAACAGATACGCAGTATTTT
TRBJ1-2	TRBV27	TRBD1	-	CASSTGGADGYTF	TGTGCCAGCAGTACAGGGGGCGCGGATGGCTACACCTTC
TRBJ1-5	TRBV4-1	TRBD1	once	CASSQVPGQGNQPQHF	TGCGCCAGCAGCCAAGTTCCGGGACAGGGGAATCAGCCCCAGCATTTT
TRBJ2-7	TRBV5-6	TRBD1	-	CASSFTGQTYEQYF	TGTGCCAGCAGCTTTACGGGACAGACCTACGAGCAGTACTTC
TRBJ2-3	TRBV11-1	-	-	CVSGDTGTDTQYF	TGTGTTTCCGGAGACACCGGGACAGATACGCAGTATTTT
TRBJ1-1	TRBV23-1	TRBD1	-	CASNIPGGTEAFF	TGCGCCAGCAATATTCCAGGGGGCACTGAAGCTTTCTTT
TRBJ2-5	TRBV4-1	-	-	CASSQVSPQETQYF	TGCGCCAGCAGCCAAGTTAGTCCACAAGAGACCCAGTACTTC
TRBJ1-1	TRBV2	-	-	CASSSVGHTEAFF	TGTGCCAGCAGCTCCGTGGGACACACTGAAGCTTTCTTT
TRBJ2-7	TRBV29-1	-	-	CSVVPVGGYEQYF	TGCAGCGTTGTACCTGTAGGGGGCTACGAGCAGTACTTC
TRBJ2-5	TRBV7-9	-	-	CASQGAQETQYF	TGTGCCAGCCAGGGTGCTCAGGAGACCCAGTACTTC
TRBJ2-3	TRBV7-6	TRBD2	-	CASSKLAGLEDTQYF	TGTGCCAGCAGCAAACTAGCGGGGCTTGAAGATACGCAGTATTTT
TRBJ2-5	TRBV7-2	-	-	CASSSWSLQETQYF	TGTGCCAGCAGCTCCTGGTCCTTGCAAGAGACCCAGTACTTC
TRBJ2-2	TRBV14	TRBD1	-	CASSFRTGPTGELFF	TGTGCCAGCAGTTTTCGGACAGGGCCCACCGGGGAGCTGTTTTTT
TRBJ2-3	TRBV7-9	-	once	CASSTDSSTDTQYF	TGTGCCAGCAGCACCGACAGTAGCACAGATACGCAGTATTTT
TRBJ2-7	TRBV25-1	-	-	CATGSYEQYF	TGTGCCACCGGGTCCTACGAGCAGTACTTC
TRBJ2-7	TRBV4-2	TRBD1	-	CASSQEGTAPYEQYF	TGTGCCAGCAGCCAAGAGGGGACAGCTCCCTACGAGCAGTACTTC
TRBJ2-1	TRBV7-9	-	-	CASSVLRNEQFF	TGTGCCAGCAGCGTCCTTCGGAATGAGCAGTTCTTC
TRBJ2-7	TRBV6-5	TRBD2	once	CASSYSSGRYEQYF	TGTGCCAGCAGTTACAGTAGCGGGCGTTACGAGCAGTACTTC
TRBJ2-3	TRBV5-6	-	-	CASSLRASWGADTQYF	TGTGCCAGCAGCTTGAGGGCTAGTTGGGGCGCAGATACGCAGTATTTT
TRBJ2-3	TRBV15	-	-	CATSRDSSGPGTDTQYF	TGTGCCACCAGCAGAGATTCCTCGGGGCCGGGGACAGATACGCAGTATTTT
TRBJ2-1	TRBV5-5	TRBD1	-	CASSSGQGQDNEQFF	TGTGCCAGCAGCTCTGGACAGGGGCAGGACAATGAGCAGTTCTTC
TRBJ2-2	TRBV5-1	-	-	CASSKTRSELNTGELFF	TGCGCCAGCAGCAAGACTAGGTCCGAACTAAACACCGGGGAGCTGTTTTTT
TRBJ1-5	TRBV27	-	-	CASRPIQGALDQPQHF	TGTGCCAGCAGACCGATTCAGGGTGCTCTCGATCAGCCCCAGCATTTT
TRBJ2-1	TRBV10-3	-	few	CAISESMGDGENEQFF	TGTGCCATCAGTGAGTCGATGGGGGACGGGGAAAATGAGCAGTTCTTC
TRBJ2-1	TRBV7-3	-	-	CASRIESGAYNEQFF	TGTGCCAGCAGGATAGAGTCGGGGGCGTACAATGAGCAGTTCTTC
TRBJ2-7	TRBV29-1	-	-	CSVFGAGDNGLGEQYF	TGCAGCGTCTTTGGGGCAGGGGACAATGGTTTAGGCGAGCAGTACTTC
TRBJ2-1	TRBV12-5	-	-	CASGEKRGTYNEQFF	TGTGCTAGTGGTGAGAAACGGGGCACCTACAATGAGCAGTTCTTC
TRBJ1-2	TRBV23-1	TRBD1	few	CASSPHDGTGESAGYGYTF	TGCGCCAGCAGTCCCCATGATGGGACAGGGGAATCCGCGGGCTATGGCTACACCTTC
TRBJ2-7	TRBV7-9	TRBD1	-	CASRQEGAEQYF	TGTGCCAGCAGACAAGAGGGGGCCGAGCAGTACTTC
TRBJ2-1	TRBV18	-	-	CASSPRSTSFYNEQFF	TGTGCCAGCTCACCACGGTCCACTAGCTTTTACAATGAGCAGTTCTTC
TRBJ2-1	TRBV7-9	TRBD1	-	CASRTGRNEQFF	TGTGCCAGCCGGACAGGGCGAAATGAGCAGTTCTTC
TRBJ1-1	TRBV5-4	-	-	CASRFWGNTEAFF	TGTGCCAGCCGTTTCTGGGGGAACACTGAAGCTTTCTTT
TRBJ1-6	TRBV11-2	-	-	CASSFSRRGYNSPLHF	TGTGCCAGCAGCTTTTCCCGGCGGGGGTATAATTCACCCCTCCACTTT
TRBJ2-5	TRBV7-2	-	-	CASSLAGWTQYF	TGTGCCAGCAGCTTAGCGGGATGGACCCAGTACTTC
TRBJ2-1	TRBV6-1	-	-	CASSGDRPSSYNEQFF	TGTGCCAGCAGTGGCGACAGGCCAAGCTCCTACAATGAGCAGTTCTTC
TRBJ2-3	TRBV7-6	TRBD2	-	CASSLLTGGSDTQYF	TGTGCCAGCAGCTTACTGACCGGGGGGTCAGATACGCAGTATTTT
TRBJ2-5	TRBV4-1	TRBD1	-	CASSPGQGQETQYF	TGCGCCAGCAGCCCAGGACAGGGACAAGAGACCCAGTACTTC
TRBJ2-7	TRBV5-6	-	-	CASSLGLGSLEYEQYF	TGTGCCAGCAGCTTGGGGCTGGGCTCATTAGAGTACGAGCAGTACTTC
TRBJ2-1	TRBV9	TRBD2	-	CASSDPGLAGGEQFF	TGTGCCAGCAGCGACCCGGGACTAGCGGGGGGGGAGCAGTTCTTC
TRBJ2-3	TRBV5-1	-	once	CASSSDLGRSTDTQYF	TGCGCCAGCAGTTCCGACCTCGGGAGATCCACAGATACGCAGTATTTT